A selection of T cell receptor beta chains follows, all from one sample in a study of monozygotic twins with inflammatory bowel disease. TCRdb derives one entry per CDR3 protein from the 5' RACE reads, leaving out DNA. The sample data list about 210,000 distinct CDR3 sequences. The sample consisted of blood. Source of these receptors: a human donor with ulcerative colitis or Crohn's disease, or a healthy co-twin of an affected twin (not recorded which). Each CDR3 is given with its conserved first and last residue.

length: 13
J: TRBJ2-3
V: TRBV11-2
CDR3: CASSYAGTDTQYF

length: 17
J: TRBJ2-3
V: TRBV12-3/TRBV12-4
CDR3: CASSTLAGGPEADTQYF

length: 12
J: TRBJ2-5
V: TRBV5-1
CDR3: CASSQQTETQYF

length: 13
J: TRBJ1-5
V: TRBV12-3/TRBV12-4
CDR3: CASRQGVDQPQHF

length: 14
J: TRBJ2-7
V: TRBV29-1
CDR3: CSVLDSNLSYEQYF

length: 16
J: TRBJ1-6
V: TRBV6-5
CDR3: CASSYSVVTYNSPLHF

length: 16
J: TRBJ2-3
V: TRBV15
CDR3: CATSRGPGPPPDTQYF

length: 16
J: TRBJ1-2
V: TRBV11-2
CDR3: CASSFSRDRAHGGYTF

length: 16
J: TRBJ2-7
V: TRBV5-6
CDR3: CASSLSLDYPSYEQYF

length: 16
J: TRBJ1-6
V: TRBV12-3/TRBV12-4
CDR3: CASSRDVSSYNSPLHF

length: 14
J: TRBJ1-2
V: TRBV12-3/TRBV12-4
CDR3: CATRTGGTNYGYTF

length: 13
J: TRBJ2-7
V: TRBV7-2
CDR3: CASSLESLYEQYF

length: 15
J: TRBJ2-3
V: TRBV5-4
CDR3: CASSLTSGGTDTQYF

length: 12
J: TRBJ2-1
V: TRBV6-5
CDR3: CASSEDSNEQFF

length: 14
J: TRBJ2-5
V: TRBV5-1
CDR3: CASSSPGKQETQYF

length: 16
J: TRBJ2-7
V: TRBV5-1
CDR3: CASSSKGQGVYHEQYF

length: 13
J: TRBJ2-5
V: TRBV12-3/TRBV12-4
CDR3: CASSLGQDGTQYF

length: 14
J: TRBJ1-1
V: TRBV6-6
CDR3: CASRRGQVNTEAFF

length: 14
J: TRBJ1-4
V: TRBV18
CDR3: CASSPIATNEKLFF

length: 14
J: TRBJ2-1
V: TRBV3-1
CDR3: CASMSGTSSNEQFF

length: 14
J: TRBJ1-1
V: TRBV5-6
CDR3: CASNPTGRNTEAFF

length: 15
J: TRBJ1-6
V: TRBV10-3
CDR3: CAISGDRGYNSPLHF

length: 14
J: TRBJ2-5
V: TRBV6-6
CDR3: CASSYYRQGETQYF

length: 12
J: TRBJ1-2
V: TRBV6-2/TRBV6-3
CDR3: CASSPGLYGYTF

length: 14
J: TRBJ2-5
V: TRBV5-5
CDR3: CASTSGQSQETQYF

length: 15
J: TRBJ1-2
V: TRBV7-7
CDR3: CASSLVGHGFYGYTF